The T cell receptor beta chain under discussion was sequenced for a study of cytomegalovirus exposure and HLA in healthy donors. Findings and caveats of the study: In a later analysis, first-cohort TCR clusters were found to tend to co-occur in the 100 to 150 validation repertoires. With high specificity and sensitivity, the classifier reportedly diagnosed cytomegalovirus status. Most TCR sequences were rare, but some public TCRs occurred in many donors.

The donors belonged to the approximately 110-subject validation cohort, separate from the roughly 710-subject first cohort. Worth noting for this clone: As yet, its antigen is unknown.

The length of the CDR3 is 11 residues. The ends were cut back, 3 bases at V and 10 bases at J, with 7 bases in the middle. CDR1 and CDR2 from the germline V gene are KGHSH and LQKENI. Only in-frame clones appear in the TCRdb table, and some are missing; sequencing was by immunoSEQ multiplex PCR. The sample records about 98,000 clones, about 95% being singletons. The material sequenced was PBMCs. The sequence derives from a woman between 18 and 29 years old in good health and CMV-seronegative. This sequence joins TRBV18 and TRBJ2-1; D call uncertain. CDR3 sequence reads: CASSPSEEQFF. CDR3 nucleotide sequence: TGTGCCAGCTCACCGAGCGAGGAGCAGTTCTTC.